These 25 T cell receptor beta chains came from one sample sequenced in a study of brain T cells in children with intractable seizures (dated by TCRdb to the early 2020s). Sample time point, as interpreted from the label and publication: blood from clinic visit 5 months post-surgery; TSC patient then seizure free. Libraries came from the immunoSEQ multiplex PCR assay. Sourced from immuneACCESS, this table was stored by TCRdb with only in-frame sequences that have V and J called. A share of the clones is absent; for the studies checked, an unresolved V gene accounts for under half, and the remainder has no known explanation. In this sample the table shows 300,000 to 400,000 clones, over 90% of which occur a single time. The biggest ten clones account for 5.7% of the sample. The material was peripheral blood, obtained roughly 5 months after surgery. The receptors come from a boy under two years old with tuberous sclerosis and intractable seizures.

The chain combines TRBV3-1 (or the pseudogene TRBV3-2) with TRBJ2-1, with D perhaps matching TRBD1 (5 bases). CDR1 LGHDT and CDR2 YNNKEL come from the germline V gene (reference sequence). With 0 bases removed from V and 10 bases from J, the gap between germline ends came to 16 bases. The length of the CDR3 is 15 residues. The CDR3 bases are TGTGCCAGCAGCCAAGATGCTACAGGCCTGCAAGAGCAGTTCTTC. Amino acids: CASSQDATGLQEQFF.

The chain carries TRBV30 and TRBJ1-6, with a possible D match to TRBD1 (5 bases). Germline V gene lookup returns CDR1 GTSNPN and CDR2 SVGIG (reference sequence). Deletions cut 1 base from V and 0 bases from J, with 13 bases between. The length of the CDR3 is 17 residues. CDR3 sequence reads: CAWSGGTLSSYNSPLHF. CDR3 DNA: TGTGCCTGGAGTGGGGGCACCTTGAGCTCCTATAATTCACCCCTCCACTTT.

This clone came up once. This chain joins TRBV19 and TRBJ2-1; D unclear. Germline lookup yields CDR1 LNHDA and CDR2 SQIVND (reference sequence). V gave up 7 bases and J gave up 0 bases, with 4 bases separating them. CDR3 length: 12 amino acids. The CDR3 spells CASTASYNEQFF. CDR3 sequence (DNA): TGTGCCAGTACCGCCTCCTACAATGAGCAGTTCTTC.

The genes are TRBV5-4 and TRBJ2-3; D is perhaps TRBD1 or TRBD2 (5 bases each). Trimming stripped 4 bases from V and 3 bases from J, with 12 bases between. The CDR3 consists of 14 residues. Looked up from germline, CDR1 is SGHNT and CDR2 is YYREEE (reference sequence). CDR3 sequence (DNA): TGTGCCAGCAGCAGGGGACCAGGAACAGATACGCAGTATTTT. This sequence encodes CASSRGPGTDTQYF.

The gene calls are TRBV11-3 and TRBJ2-1; 13 bases agree with TRBD2. Germline V gene data show CDR1 as SGHNT and CDR2 as YENEEA. This CDR3 region has 16 residues. V was clipped by 5 bases and J by 3 bases; unmatched bases: 4. CDR3 loop: CASSARTSGGYNEQFF. The CDR3 bases are TGTGCCAGCAGCGCCCGGACTAGCGGGGGCTACAATGAGCAGTTCTTC.

The chain combines TRBV20-1 with TRBJ2-1; TRBD2 is a possible D gene (6 bases). Germline V gene sequence: CDR1 DFQATT, CDR2 SNEGSKA (reference sequence). V shed 7 bases and J shed 4 bases, with 8 bases lying between them. The length of the CDR3 is 11 residues. The CDR3: CSVRGYNEQFF. CDR3 nucleotide sequence: TGCAGTGTTCGGGGGTACAATGAGCAGTTCTTC.

This chain joins TRBV10-3 and TRBJ1-1; 10 nucleotides align to TRBD1. V dropped 10 bases and J dropped 1; count of bases not matched to a gene: 18. CDR1 ENHRY and CDR2 SYGVKD come from the germline V gene. The CDR3 loop spans 18 amino acids. CDR3 loop: CATNARDRGRGSNTEAFF. In DNA form, the CDR3 reads TGTGCCACGAACGCACGGGACAGGGGTCGAGGCTCGAACACTGAAGCTTTCTTT.

This clone was counted between two and nine times. This chain joins TRBV6-5 and TRBJ1-1, with D unclear. CDR3 length: 13 amino acids. Germline V gene data show CDR1 as MNHEY and CDR2 as SVGAGI. V was clipped by 7 bases and J by 1 base, with 10 bases between them. This chain's CDR3 is CASIPEGNTEAFF. The CDR3 DNA is TGTGCCAGCATCCCTGAGGGGAACACTGAAGCTTTCTTT.

V usage is TRBV4-1 and J usage is TRBJ1-1; maybe TRBD1 (5 bases). Between the trimmed V and J ends, which lost 2 bases and 11 bases, there was a span of 15 bases. Germline CDR1 is MGHRA and CDR2 is YSYEKL. This CDR3 spans 13 amino acids. CDR3 sequence (DNA): TGCGCCAGCAGCCAATCAACGGGGGACGAGGCTTTCTTT. Translation gives CASSQSTGDEAFF.

The genes are TRBV7-9 and TRBJ2-1; D ambiguous. Per germline, CDR1 SEHNR and CDR2 FQNEAQ (reference sequence). The CDR3 has 13 residues. Trimming took 1 base from V and 5 from J, leaving 6 bases between them. The DNA of the CDR3 is TGTGCCAGCAGCTTAGGGCTTAACAATGAGCAGTTCTTC. It translates to CASSLGLNNEQFF.

The chain employs TRBV4-1 and TRBJ2-1; the D call may be TRBD1 or TRBD2 (5 bases each). Trimming removed 2 bases at V and 6 bases at J, with 17 bases between. The CDR3 totals 16 residues. Germline V lookup: CDR1 MGHRA, CDR2 YSYEKL. The CDR3 here is CASSQWSGTPGNEQFF. The CDR3, as DNA: TGCGCCAGCAGCCAATGGTCCGGGACCCCCGGCAATGAGCAGTTCTTC.

V gene TRBV10-2 combines with J gene TRBJ2-1, with TRBD2 matching 10 bases. The length of the CDR3 is 17 residues. Trimming took 2 bases from V and 0 from J; bases not matched to a gene: 4. Germline-derived CDR1 and CDR2 are WSHSY and SAAADI. Here the CDR3 reads CASSEGLAASSYNEQFF. For the CDR3, the DNA is TGCGCCAGCAGTGAGGGACTAGCGGCAAGCTCCTACAATGAGCAGTTCTTC.

This clone was detected only once. This sequence joins TRBV19 and TRBJ1-5, with TRBD1 as a possible D gene (6 bases). V shed 6 bases and J shed 6 bases, with 18 bases lying between them. The CDR3 is made up of 15 amino acids. In germline, CDR1 is LNHDA, CDR2 SQIVND (reference sequence). As DNA, the CDR3 is TGTGCCAGTAGACCGGGACACACGTCCCGTCAGCCCCAGCATTTT. Amino acid sequence: CASRPGHTSRQPQHF.

To note about this clone: This same CDR3 is encoded by further DNA sequences in the sample. The chain recombines TRBV7-9 with TRBJ1-1; D unclear. The CDR3 extends over 13 amino acids. The V gene lost 1 base and the J gene lost 5 bases, with 8 bases spanning the gap. From germline, CDR1 is SEHNR and CDR2 FQNEAQ (reference sequence). The CDR3, as DNA: TGTGCCAGCAGCTTAGGTGGTGGGACTGAAGCTTTCTTT. This sequence encodes CASSLGGGTEAFF. Looking up the rest from reference TRBV7-9 and TRBJ1-1 gives the full variable domain: DTGVSQNPRHKITKRGQNVTFRCDPISEHNRLYWYRQTLGQGPEFLTYFQNEAQLEKSRLLSDRFSAERPKGSFSTLEIQRTEQGDSAMYLCASSLGGGTEAFFGQGTRLTVV.

The chain uses TRBV2 and TRBJ1-1, with D perhaps matching TRBD1 (6 bases). The CDR3 runs to 14 residues. V was trimmed by 4 bases and J by 10 bases, leaving 19 bases between them. Germline V gene data show CDR1 as SNHLY and CDR2 as FYNNEI. CDR3 amino acids: CASSGVRGKIIAFF. The CDR3 nucleotides read TGTGCCAGCAGTGGTGTGAGGGGGAAGATCATAGCTTTCTTT.

The CDR3 loop reads CASSTPLYEQYF. The CDR3 nucleotides read TGTGCCAGTTCTACTCCCCTCTACGAGCAGTACTTC. V and J are TRBV7-9 and TRBJ2-7; D is unresolved. Trimming removed 9 bases from V and 3 bases from J, with 12 bases in between. CDR3 length: 12 residues. Germline V lookup: CDR1 SEHNR, CDR2 FQNEAQ (reference sequence).

The V and J genes are TRBV4-1 and TRBJ1-2; maybe TRBD1 (5 bases). Germline V gene sequence: CDR1 MGHRA, CDR2 YSYEKL. Trimming cost V 0 bases and J 6 bases, with 17 bases left between them. The CDR3 has 16 amino acids. The CDR3 loop reads CASSQDPTVRDNGYTF. Here the CDR3 DNA reads TGCGCCAGCAGCCAAGATCCGACAGTGAGAGATAATGGCTACACCTTC.

The chain has TRBV27 and TRBJ1-2; D gene uncertain. From germline, CDR1 is MNHEY and CDR2 SMNVEV (reference sequence). The CDR3 has 14 residues. V was clipped by 3 bases and J by 4 bases, with 12 bases between them. CDR3 sequence reads: CASSFGQVGYGYTF. As DNA, the CDR3 is TGTGCCAGCAGTTTTGGCCAGGTGGGCTATGGCTACACCTTC.

This clone was observed a handful of times. The chain couples TRBV10-3 to TRBJ2-7; TRBD1 might be the D (6 bases). CDR1 ENHRY and CDR2 SYGVKD come from the germline V gene. The CDR3 is 13 amino acids. Trimming removed 7 bases at V and 5 bases at J, with 15 bases between. The CDR3 DNA sequence: TGTGCCATCAAGAGGGGGTATCGGGACGAGCAGTACTTC. Translation: CAIKRGYRDEQYF.

The rearrangement joins TRBV10-3 to TRBJ2-7, with 13 bases aligning to TRBD2. Germline CDR1 ENHRY, CDR2 SYGVKD. CDR3 size: 13 residues. The V segment lost 5 bases and the J segment 9 bases; nucleotides outside the gene matches: 4. The CDR3 loop reads CAISTSGGAGQYF. The CDR3 coding sequence is TGTGCCATCAGTACTAGCGGGGGGGCCGGGCAGTACTTC.

The chain employs TRBV20-1 and TRBJ2-4; D not resolved. Germline V gene data show CDR1 as DFQATT and CDR2 as SNEGSKA (reference sequence). The CDR3 totals 11 residues. With 6 bases removed from V and 6 bases from J, the gap between germline ends came to 9 bases. The CDR3 DNA follows: TGCAGTGCAGATGGGGTAAACATTCAGTACTTC. Residues: CSADGVNIQYF.

DNA for the CDR3: TGTGCCAGCAGTGAATGGGACAGGGCGCTCTCCTACGAGCAGTACTTC. Translating gives CASSEWDRALSYEQYF. The V gene is TRBV6-1, the J gene TRBJ2-7, with TRBD1 matching over 9 bases. After removal of 2 bases from V and 0 bases from J, the junction contained 5 bases not matched to a gene. Germline V gives CDR1 MNHNS, CDR2 SASEGT. This CDR3 comprises 16 residues.

CDR3: CASSFGNYEQYF. CDR3 nucleotides: TGCGCCAGCAGCTTCGGGAACTACGAGCAGTACTTC. This chain connects TRBV5-1 to TRBJ2-7; TRBD2 is a possible D gene (5 bases). V lost 2 bases and J lost 3, with 6 bases in between. Germline CDR1 reads SGHRS; CDR2 reads YFSETQ. The CDR3 sequence is 12 residues long.

The V call is TRBV5-8, the J call TRBJ2-5; 12 bases agree with TRBD2. V shed 4 bases and J 1 base; nucleotides not matched to a gene: 11. CDR3 length equals 18 residues. From germline, CDR1 is SGHTS and CDR2 YDEGEE. The CDR3 sequence: CASSRGASGGASQETQYF. In nucleotides, the CDR3 is TGTGCCAGCAGCCGTGGGGCTAGCGGGGGGGCATCCCAAGAGACCCAGTACTTC. Together with reference TRBV5-8 and TRBJ2-5, the CDR3 gives the full variable domain: EAGVTQSPTHLIKTRGQQATLRCSPISGHTSVYWYQQALGLGLQFLLWYDEGEERNRGNFPPRFSGRQFPNYSSELNVNALELEDSALYLCASSRGASGGASQETQYFGPGTRLLVL.

The rearrangement uses TRBV27 and TRBJ2-7; 10 bases match TRBD2. Unmatched junction bases numbered 9, after V lost 2 bases and J lost 2 bases. Germline values: CDR1 MNHEY, CDR2 SMNVEV (reference sequence). There are 17 residues in the CDR3. CDR3 in DNA: TGTGCCAGCAGTTTACGGGTTACTAGCGGGAAGCCCTACGAGCAGTACTTC. Encoded protein: CASSLRVTSGKPYEQYF.